The clone carrying this T cell receptor (beta chain) was recorded a few times. This specimen comes from a study of blood T cell repertoires in COVID-19. The repertoire was sequenced with immunoSEQ multiplex PCR; TCRdb's copy has only in-frame clones and lacks some. The sample shows about 200,000 clones, roughly 94% of them seen only once. The CDR3 runs to 15 residues. After removal of 5 bases from V and 5 bases from J, the junction contained 8 bases not matched to a gene. Germline V gene data show CDR1 as SGHTA and CDR2 as FQGTGA. V and J are TRBV7-3 and TRBJ2-2; 7 bases are a match to TRBD1. The sequence came from a man in his thirties or forties with acute or convalescent COVID-19. The sample comprised peripheral blood. CDR3 nucleotide sequence: TGTGCCAGCAGCGCATCCGGGACAGAGACCGGGGAGCTGTTTTTT. This gives the protein CASSASGTETGELFF.